A single sample is the source of the 5 T cell receptor beta chains below, sequenced in a study of blood T cell repertoires in COVID-19. Using immunoSEQ multiplex PCR, the repertoire was profiled, and TCRdb retains in-frame clones only, with some absent. Here the sample spans under 200,000 clones, about four fifths being singletons. Sequencing input: peripheral blood. The receptors come from a man aged 65 to 79 with active or convalescent COVID-19.

The chain employs TRBV24-1 and TRBJ2-5; D not resolved. The germline CDR1 and CDR2 sequences are KGHDR and SFDVKD. V was trimmed by 2 bases and J by 3 bases, leaving 15 bases between them. CDR3 size: 16 residues. CDR3 sequence: CATSDYGSRREETQYF. In DNA form, the CDR3 reads TGTGCCACCAGTGATTACGGGTCTCGCCGGGAAGAGACCCAGTACTTC.

The V gene is TRBV11-3, the J gene TRBJ2-7; D not resolved. This CDR3 has 13 residues. Germline V gene data show CDR1 as SGHNT and CDR2 as YENEEA. Trimming cost V 0 bases and J 3 bases, with 6 bases left between them. The CDR3: CASSLDHSYEQYF. CDR3 nucleotides: TGTGCCAGCAGCTTAGATCACAGCTACGAGCAGTACTTC.

The chain joins TRBV18 to TRBJ1-2; weak D call: TRBD1 (6 bases). V lost 6 bases to trimming and J lost 0 bases, with 11 bases between them. The germline V gene encodes CDR1 KGHSH and CDR2 LQKENI. The CDR3 sequence is 14 residues long. CDR3 loop: CASSPDRTNYGYTF. DNA for the CDR3: TGTGCCAGCTCGCCGGACAGAACTAACTATGGCTACACCTTC. The full variable domain, its missing parts supplied by reference TRBV18 and TRBJ1-2, is NAGVMQNPRHLVRRRGQEARLRCSPMKGHSHVYWYRQLPEEGLKFMVYLQKENIIDESGMPKERFSAEFPKEGPSILRIQQVVRGDSAAYFCASSPDRTNYGYTFGSGTRLTVV.

This rearrangement joins TRBV11-2 to TRBJ1-2, with D hard to call. The V gene lost 5 bases and the J gene lost 4 bases, with 14 bases spanning the gap. This CDR3 has 14 amino acids. Germline V CDR1 and CDR2: SGHAT, FQNNGV. In DNA, the CDR3 is TGTGCCAGCAGCCCGCGTACAGATATCTATGGCTACACCTTC. It codes for CASSPRTDIYGYTF. Full variable domain (outside the CDR3, taken from reference TRBV11-2 and TRBJ1-2): EAGVAQSPRYKIIEKRQSVAFWCNPISGHATLYWYQQILGQGPKLLIQFQNNGVVDDSQLPKDRFSAERLKGVDSTLKIQPAKLEDSAVYLCASSPRTDIYGYTFGSGTRLTVV.

This clone was detected once. The V and J genes are TRBV28 and TRBJ1-4; a possible D gene is TRBD1 (5 bases). The V end lost 0 bases, the J end lost 0 bases, and 11 bases lay between the germline ends. The CDR3 is made up of 17 amino acids. Per the germline V gene, CDR1 is MDHEN and CDR2 is SYDVKM. CDR3: CASSLWTASATNEKLFF. For the CDR3, the DNA is TGTGCCAGCAGTTTATGGACAGCGAGTGCAACTAATGAAAAACTGTTTTTT.